A selection of T cell receptor beta chains follows, all from one sample in a study of T cell responses to AZD1222 COVID-19 vaccine. Assay used: immunoSEQ multiplex PCR; TCRdb lists only in-frame clones, some missing. The sample carries about 94,000 clones, less than 85% recorded once. The specimen was peripheral blood, collected 28 days after the second AZD1222 dose. All receptors come from an adult who received the AZD1222 COVID-19 vaccine. CDR3s include the opening cysteine and the closing phenylalanine or tryptophan. Fields, in order: J gene, D gene, CDR3 length, clone size, V gene, CDR3 protein, CDR3 DNA. The D gene is left open where the match is weak. Not all rows give a size; the values are once, few, many and, for expanded clones, a class.

TRBJ1-5 - 18 - TRBV28 CASSFTTGTPRIDQPQHF TGTGCCAGCAGTTTTACCACAGGGACGCCTCGAATTGATCAGCCCCAGCATTTT
TRBJ2-1 - 16 - TRBV5-6 CASSLVATSSYNEQFF TGTGCCAGCAGCTTGGTAGCGACAAGCTCCTACAATGAGCAGTTCTTC
TRBJ2-7 - 11 - TRBV20-1 CSAKYGGEQYF TGCAGTGCAAAGTATGGAGGGGAGCAGTACTTC
TRBJ1-2 - 15 - TRBV25-1 CASSDYPRGAYGYTF TGTGCCAGCAGTGACTATCCCCGGGGGGCATATGGCTACACCTTC
TRBJ2-7 - 13 once TRBV7-3 CASSSFVYNEQYF TGTGCCAGCAGCTCCTTCGTCTATAACGAGCAGTACTTC
TRBJ2-2 TRBD1 15 - TRBV5-1 CASGGQGRYTGELFF TGCGCCAGCGGGGGACAGGGGCGGTACACCGGGGAGCTGTTTTTT
TRBJ1-5 - 15 - TRBV28 CASRPDTYSNQPQHF TGTGCCAGCAGGCCCGACACCTATAGCAATCAGCCCCAGCATTTT
TRBJ2-5 - 14 once TRBV7-2 CASSLVLAQETQYF TGTGCCAGCAGCTTAGTATTGGCCCAAGAGACCCAGTACTTC
TRBJ2-3 TRBD2 16 - TRBV19 CASSIGTSGRADTQYF TGTGCCAGTAGTATAGGGACTAGCGGACGGGCAGATACGCAGTATTTT
TRBJ2-1 - 15 - TRBV10-1 CASSEFGGAYNEQFF TGCGCCAGCAGTGAGTTCGGGGGCGCCTACAATGAGCAGTTCTTC
TRBJ2-5 - 16 - TRBV9 CASSPQAGDSQETQYF TGTGCCAGCTCTCCACAGGCCGGGGATTCTCAAGAGACCCAGTACTTC
TRBJ1-6 - 16 many TRBV2 CASTPKGFSYNSPLHF TGTGCCAGCACCCCGAAAGGGTTCTCCTATAATTCACCCCTCCACTTT
TRBJ2-5 - 11 - TRBV2 CASCLRETQYF TGTGCCTCCTGCCTGAGAGAGACCCAGTACTTC
TRBJ2-7 - 14 - TRBV27 CASSTPQGTYEQYF TGTGCCAGCAGTACACCCCAGGGAACCTACGAGCAGTACTTC
TRBJ2-3 TRBD1 19 - TRBV6-2/TRBV6-3 CASSYSKGRPDRAGDTQYF TGTGCCAGCAGTTACTCGAAAGGTCGACCAGACAGGGCAGGAGATACGCAGTATTTT
TRBJ1-6 - 13 - TRBV10-3 CAISPGGNSPLHF TGTGCCATCAGTCCGGGGGGGAATTCACCCCTCCACTTT
TRBJ2-3 - 15 - TRBV5-1 CASREEPPSTDTQYF TGCGCCAGCAGGGAGGAACCCCCTAGCACAGATACGCAGTATTTT
TRBJ1-3 - 14 - TRBV6-4 CASRPDSSGNTIYF TGTGCCAGCAGGCCGGACAGCTCTGGAAACACCATATATTTT
TRBJ2-5 - 15 - TRBV6-5 CASSYRSGKSETQYF TGTGCCAGCAGTTACCGGAGCGGAAAATCAGAGACCCAGTACTTC
TRBJ1-4 - 14 - TRBV7-2 CASSLDWAREKLFF TGTGCCAGCAGCTTAGATTGGGCCCGGGAAAAACTGTTTTTT
TRBJ1-5 TRBD1 15 - TRBV27 CASRPGQISNQPQHF TGTGCCAGCAGACCGGGACAGATAAGCAATCAGCCCCAGCATTTT
TRBJ1-4 TRBD1 15 - TRBV5-1 CASGLGTGTNEKLFF TGCGCCAGCGGGCTGGGGACAGGAACTAATGAAAAACTGTTTTTT
TRBJ2-5 - 15 - TRBV5-1 CASTPTGQIQETQYF TGCGCCAGCACCCCTACTGGACAGATTCAAGAGACCCAGTACTTC
TRBJ2-3 - 15 - TRBV28 CASSLQGPSLDTQYF TGTGCCAGCAGTTTACAAGGGCCGTCCTTGGATACGCAGTATTTT
TRBJ2-6 TRBD1 16 - TRBV27 CASSLSTGIGANVLTF TGTGCCAGCAGTTTGTCGACAGGGATCGGGGCCAACGTCCTGACTTTC
TRBJ2-6 - 14 - TRBV5-1 CASSFNSGANVLTF TGCGCCAGCAGCTTTAACTCTGGGGCCAACGTCCTGACTTTC
TRBJ2-3 - 13 - TRBV24-1 CATSDFSTDTQYF TGTGCCACCAGTGATTTCAGCACAGATACGCAGTATTTT
TRBJ2-7 - 12 - TRBV6-6 CASSYLQGGQYF TGTGCCAGCAGTTACCTACAGGGCGGGCAGTACTTC
TRBJ2-7 - 15 - TRBV7-2 CASSFGVAVTYEQYF TGTGCCAGCAGCTTCGGAGTAGCAGTAACCTACGAGCAGTACTTC
TRBJ2-3 - 14 few TRBV6-5 CASSYRLVTDTQYF TGTGCCAGCAGTTACAGGCTAGTCACAGATACGCAGTATTTT
TRBJ1-5 - 12 - TRBV2 CASRGGEGPQHF TGTGCCAGCAGGGGTGGGGAGGGGCCCCAGCATTTT
TRBJ2-3 - 15 - TRBV7-3 CASSLTPGAQDTQYF TGTGCCAGCAGCTTAACTCCCGGGGCGCAAGATACGCAGTATTTT
TRBJ2-1 TRBD1 15 - TRBV11-2 CASSSGQGTYNEQFF TGTGCCAGCAGCTCGGGACAGGGGACCTACAATGAGCAGTTCTTC
TRBJ2-7 TRBD1 14 - TRBV5-4 CASSPDRGGYEQYF TGTGCCAGCAGCCCCGACAGGGGAGGCTACGAGCAGTACTTC
TRBJ2-3 - 13 - TRBV7-2 CASSLARKDTQYF TGTGCCAGCAGCTTAGCGCGAAAAGATACGCAGTATTTT
TRBJ2-1 TRBD2 21 - TRBV6-2/TRBV6-3 CASSYEVGLAGGEPAFNEQFF TGTGCCAGCAGTTACGAGGTGGGGCTAGCGGGAGGCGAGCCGGCCTTCAATGAGCAGTTCTTC
TRBJ1-1 - 15 - TRBV11-2 CASSPPGGANTEAFF TGTGCCAGCAGCCCGCCTGGGGGGGCCAACACTGAAGCTTTCTTT
TRBJ1-2 TRBD1 11 few TRBV20-1 CSAPGQELYTF TGCAGTGCCCCGGGACAGGAGCTCTACACCTTC
TRBJ2-5 TRBD1 17 - TRBV7-7 CASSFPPGGQDQETQYF TGTGCTAGCAGCTTCCCGCCTGGAGGACAGGACCAAGAGACCCAGTACTTC
TRBJ1-1 - 13 once TRBV7-2 CASRVGTATEAFF TGTGCCAGCAGGGTAGGGACGGCGACTGAAGCTTTCTTT
TRBJ2-2 - 11 - TRBV19 CASSIWSGLFF TGTGCCAGTAGTATTTGGTCCGGGCTGTTTTTT
TRBJ1-5 - 15 - TRBV27 CATSRDQNSNQPQHF TGTGCCACGTCGAGAGACCAGAATAGCAATCAGCCCCAGCATTTT
TRBJ1-5 - 15 - TRBV6-5 CASSYPTGINQPQHF TGTGCCAGCAGTTACCCTACAGGGATCAATCAGCCCCAGCATTTT
TRBJ1-1 - 14 - TRBV5-1 CASSLNQGRAEAFF TGCGCCAGCAGCTTAAATCAGGGGAGGGCTGAAGCTTTCTTT
TRBJ2-5 - 16 few TRBV3-1/TRBV3-2 CASSQGRDTFQETQYF TGTGCCAGCAGCCAGGGCAGGGACACCTTTCAAGAGACCCAGTACTTC
TRBJ2-7 - 11 - TRBV29-1 CSVSWAYEQYF TGCAGCGTTTCCTGGGCCTACGAGCAGTACTTC
TRBJ1-1 TRBD1 14 - TRBV5-1 CASSYQTGDTEAFF TGCGCCAGCAGCTACCAGACAGGGGACACTGAAGCTTTCTTT
TRBJ2-1 TRBD2 17 - TRBV5-4 CASSLDLHSGRRYEQFF TGTGCCAGCAGCTTGGACCTTCATAGCGGGAGACGGTATGAGCAGTTCTTC
TRBJ2-1 - 13 - TRBV12-3/TRBV12-4 CASSWGTYNEQFF TGTGCCAGCTCATGGGGGACCTACAATGAGCAGTTCTTC